This TCR beta chain was captured in a study of T cells in Graves' hyperthyroidism and ophthalmopathy. The investigators amplified TCR beta CDR3 regions from RNA transcripts. An initial round of RT-PCR targeting the TCR CDR3 relied on the HTBI primer set. TCRdb independently ran MiXCR on the multiplex PCR reads; one entry per CDR3 protein. The sample shows 350,000 to 400,000 distinct CDR3 sequences, roughly 19% of them seen only once. Trimming removed 5 bases from V and 4 bases from J; junction bases left unmatched: 4. CDR3 length: 15 residues. In germline, CDR1 is SGHTA, CDR2 FQGNSA. This clonotype was counted at least ten times.

The sequence was collected from a woman aged 18 to 35 with Graves' hyperthyroidism. The chain links TRBV7-2 to TRBJ2-2; 10 bases are a match to TRBD2. The sequenced sample consisted of blood. This CDR3 is CASSPSGGLTGELFF. Written as DNA, the CDR3 is TGTGCCAGCAGCCCTAGCGGGGGACTCACCGGGGAGCTGTTTTTT.